This TCR beta chain was observed in a study of cytomegalovirus exposure and HLA in healthy donors. Broader study findings: Association of a missense DCLRE1C variant with TCR beta V- and J-gene trimming was reported in a later analysis. Investigators reported some 150 TCR beta chains as tied to cytomegalovirus. An assumption of roughly uniform sequencing depth across donors underlay the presence/absence analyses. Reported performance of the classifier showed diagnosis of cytomegalovirus status with high specificity and sensitivity.

On this clone itself: What it binds is not known.

The PCR used 60 Vbeta and 13 Jbeta primers. The method was immunoSEQ multiplex PCR; TCRdb's version includes in-frame clones alone and lacks a portion of them. This sample carries approximately 140,000 clones, roughly four fifths of them seen once, and the ten largest clones take roughly 1%. The germline CDR1 and CDR2 sequences are ENHRY and SYGVKD. The length of the CDR3 is 15 residues. Trimming removed 4 bases from V and 8 bases from J; junction bases left unmatched: 8. The sample consisted of PBMCs. This sequence was found in a woman aged 55 to 70 in good health and CMV-seronegative. This chain joins TRBV10-3 and TRBJ1-4; 9 bases are shared with TRBD1. In DNA, the CDR3 is TGTGCCATCAGTGCCCTACAGGGGGCGGGGGAAAAACTGTTTTTT. It codes for CAISALQGAGEKLFF.